A single T cell receptor beta chain is shown here with its context. The data originate from a study of control samples from healthy donors and cancer patients. Method: immunoSEQ multiplex PCR; TCRdb's copy keeps in-frame clones and lacks some. The table shows 130,000 or so clones, with about 90% occurring only once. This CDR3 has 14 amino acids. The V end lost 6 bases, the J end lost 0 bases, and 10 bases lay between the germline ends. Germline CDR1 and CDR2: SGHTA and FQGNSA. Sequenced sample: blood. The origin of this receptor is a man between 18 and 29 years old in good health. This sequence joins TRBV7-2 and TRBJ2-3; weak D call: TRBD1 (6 bases). Written as DNA, the CDR3 is TGTGCCAGCAGTCAACAGGGTAGCACAGATACGCAGTATTTT. It is translated as CASSQQGSTDTQYF.